This T cell receptor beta chain stems from a study of vaccination effects on CD4 cells after COVID-19. Study-wide background: Peptide-pool stimulation followed by sequencing identified expanded antigen-specific CD4+ clonotypes in the ViraFEST assay.

Cultured cells yielded isolated CD4+ T cells after nine to ten days. Replacing half the medium with IL-2 medium was done on days 3 and 7. As concerns this clone: Its cognate antigen is unknown.

Notes on the study in general: Late post-vaccination, clones induced by infection and those induced by vaccine underwent marked clonal contraction.

Germline-derived CDR1 and CDR2 are SNHLY and FYNNEI. Trimming stripped 6 bases from V and 0 bases from J, with 24 bases between. This CDR3 region has 19 residues. Clones were sequenced by immunoSEQ multiplex PCR, and TCRdb holds only the in-frame ones, with some missing. The table records roughly 48,000 clones, 50% to 70% of them present only once. The TCR originated in a human donor who received a COVID-19 vaccine. The rearrangement uses TRBV2 and TRBJ1-5; D is unclear. The sequencing here drew on CD4+ T cells from PBMCs cultured without peptide, taken before COVID-19 vaccination. CDR3 sequence reads: CASRLNRWGVEDSNQPQHF. DNA for the CDR3: TGTGCCAGCAGGCTAAACCGGTGGGGTGTGGAAGATAGCAATCAGCCCCAGCATTTT.